This TCR beta chain stems from a study of siplizumab effects on memory and regulatory T cells. Germline V gives CDR1 LNHDA, CDR2 SQIVND (reference sequence). The CDR3 sequence is 14 residues long. V was pared by 6 bases and J by 2 bases, with 13 bases between. Around 10^5 TCR templates per sample were assayed. Measured with immunoSEQ multiplex PCR; TCRdb has only the in-frame clones, and not every one. The sample lists fewer than 110,000 clones, about 93% occurring once. On this clone itself: The target antigen is unknown.

Whole-study results and caveats: Mappable CD4+ clones that were alloreactive averaged approximately 64% Treg-derived with siplizumab versus around 27% in controls. The authors did not confirm suppressive function in proliferating Tregs from siplizumab cultures. Naive T cells looked more diverse than memory cells and looked like major alloresponse contributors.

The source of this sequence is a human donor in good health. Sequencing input: non-Treg CD4+ T cells sorted from blood. The chain employs TRBV19 and TRBJ1-2, with D unresolved. DNA for the CDR3: TGTGCCAGTAGGAAGCTTTCCCGAAACTATGGCTACACCTTC. Translation: CASRKLSRNYGYTF.